This T cell receptor beta chain is drawn from a study of Ad26.COV2.S vaccination and SARS-CoV-2 variants. Notes on the study in general: Participants given vaccine showed non-spike TCR breadth similar to that of placebo recipients. Compared with placebo recipients, vaccine recipients had higher spike-specific TCR breadth. The analyses of TCR breadth and depth may have understated the size of total T cell responses.

The CDR3 has 16 residues. Trimming shortened V by 3 bases and J by 4 bases, and 15 bases separated the two germline ends. CDR1 is KGHDR and CDR2 is SFDVKD in the germline V gene. Treatment denoted: around 19 received Ad26.COV2.S at low or high dose, single or two shots; roughly five received placebo; per-sample allocation not given. Sample collection was performed on day 63 after the first vaccine or placebo injection. To note about this clone: Its antigen is still unknown.

This table comes from immunoSEQ multiplex PCR, and its TCRdb copy is limited to in-frame clones, with some not included. The data contain about 480,000 clones, 87% of them singletons. This material consisted of peripheral blood, taken in a trial of Ad26.COV2.S vaccine versus placebo. The sequence came from a person between 18 and 60 years old who received the Ad26.COV2.S COVID-19 vaccine or a placebo. The genes are TRBV24-1 and TRBJ2-1, with D possibly TRBD1 on 6 matching bases. The CDR3 sequence: CATSDGGILGYNEQFF. The CDR3 nucleotides read TGTGCCACCAGTGATGGGGGCATCCTGGGATACAATGAGCAGTTCTTC.